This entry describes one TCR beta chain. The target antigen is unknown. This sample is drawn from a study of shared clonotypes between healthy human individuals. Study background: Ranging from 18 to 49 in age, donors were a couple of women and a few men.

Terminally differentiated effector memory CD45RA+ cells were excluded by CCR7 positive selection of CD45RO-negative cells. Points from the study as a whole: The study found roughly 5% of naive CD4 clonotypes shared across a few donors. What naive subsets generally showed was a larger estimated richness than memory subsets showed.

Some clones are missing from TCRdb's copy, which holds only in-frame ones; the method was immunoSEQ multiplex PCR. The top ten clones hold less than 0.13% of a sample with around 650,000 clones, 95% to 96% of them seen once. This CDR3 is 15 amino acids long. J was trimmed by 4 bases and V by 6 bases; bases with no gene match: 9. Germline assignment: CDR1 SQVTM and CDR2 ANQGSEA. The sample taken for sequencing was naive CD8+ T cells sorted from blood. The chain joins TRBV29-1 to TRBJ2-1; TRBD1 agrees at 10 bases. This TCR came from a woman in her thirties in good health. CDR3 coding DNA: TGCAGCGTGATCGGGACAGGGGTAAGGTACAATGAGCAGTTCTTC. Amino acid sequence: CSVIGTGVRYNEQFF.